The 5 T cell receptor beta chains below come from one sample, sequenced in a study of blood T cell repertoires in COVID-19. Method: immunoSEQ multiplex PCR; TCRdb's copy keeps in-frame clones and lacks some. This sample has tens of thousands of clones, with 80% to 90% found just once. The sample consisted of peripheral blood. These TCRs come from a human donor in a cohort sampled during active COVID-19.

CDR3 region: CASSGPRGQGNEKLFF. Here the CDR3 DNA reads TGTGCCAGCAGTGGTCCCAGGGGACAGGGAAATGAAAAACTGTTTTTT. The chain joins TRBV2 to TRBJ1-4, with 9 nucleotides matching TRBD1. The ends lost 4 bases at V and 5 bases at J; junction bases unmatched: 8. In germline, CDR1 is SNHLY, CDR2 FYNNEI. CDR3 size: 16 residues.

The gene calls are TRBV9 and TRBJ2-5; D uncertain. The germline V gene encodes CDR1 SGDLS and CDR2 YYNGEE. This CDR3 is 12 amino acids long. V dropped 3 bases and J dropped 4 bases, with 7 bases sitting between them. CDR3 sequence (DNA): TGTGCCAGCAGCGCCCGTCCAGAGACCCAGTACTTC. It translates to CASSARPETQYF.

The J gene is TRBJ1-2, the V gene TRBV5-1; TRBD1 matches at 8 bases. Germline CDR1 SGHRS, CDR2 YFSETQ. The CDR3 has 15 residues. V lost 4 bases to trimming and J lost 6 bases; unmatched junction nucleotides: 11. The CDR3 here is CASSKGRGRDDGYTF. The CDR3 coding sequence is TGCGCCAGCAGCAAAGGCAGGGGGCGCGACGATGGCTACACCTTC.

J is TRBJ1-6 and V is TRBV18; the D gene is possibly TRBD1 (5 bases). The CDR3 consists of 14 residues. The V and J ends lost 2 bases and 9 bases respectively, with 11 bases between them. The germline CDR1 and CDR2 sequences are KGHSH and LQKENI. CDR3 residues: CASSPTGDSSPLHF. The CDR3 region has the DNA TGTGCCAGCTCACCAACGGGGGATAGTTCACCCCTCCACTTT.

The chain carries TRBV28 and TRBJ1-5; 9 bases are a match to TRBD1. Germline V lookup: CDR1 MDHEN, CDR2 SYDVKM. V lost 4 bases, J lost 4 bases, and 2 bases stayed unmatched. The CDR3 totals 14 residues. CDR3 residues: CASSWGQGNQPQHF. In nucleotides, the CDR3 is TGTGCCAGCAGTTGGGGACAGGGTAATCAGCCCCAGCATTTT.